Below are 25 T cell receptor beta chains sequenced from a single sample in a study of T cells after yellow fever vaccination. MiXCR was run by TCRdb on the 5' RACE reads, yielding one entry per CDR3 protein. The table includes about 160,000 distinct CDR3 sequences, around 7.2% detected once. The sample consisted of CD4+ T cells sorted from PBMCs, taken 5 days after the first yellow fever vaccination. These receptors were collected from a man aged 18 to 29 who received the YFV17D yellow fever vaccine.

This clonotype was recorded at least ten times. The genes are TRBV20-1 and TRBJ1-1, with D possibly matching TRBD1 (6 bases). The CDR3 sequence is 13 residues long. V gave up 6 bases and J gave up 5 bases, with 16 bases separating them. Germline loops: CDR1 DFQATT, CDR2 SNEGSKA (reference sequence). The DNA of the CDR3 is TGCAGTGCCCCCGACAGGAGGATGACTGAAGCTTTCTTT. This codes for CSAPDRRMTEAFF.

This clonotype was seen ten or more times. The genes are TRBV28 and TRBJ2-2; TRBD1 aligns across 10 bases. After removal of 8 bases from V and 4 bases from J, the junction contained 10 bases not matched to a gene. The CDR3 is 16 amino acids. Looked up from germline, CDR1 is MDHEN and CDR2 is SYDVKM. The chain's CDR3 is CASQGAGQGTTGELFF. The CDR3 DNA reads TGTGCCAGCCAGGGAGCGGGACAGGGGACCACCGGGGAGCTGTTTTTT.

This clonotype was counted many times. This chain uses TRBV20-1 with TRBJ1-3, with D possibly TRBD1 on 6 matching bases. The CDR3 length is 13 residues. V was shortened by 6 bases and J by 3 bases, with 12 bases between the two germline ends. CDR1 DFQATT and CDR2 SNEGSKA come from the germline V gene (reference sequence). This CDR3 is CSAPGQNGNTIYF. In DNA form, the CDR3 reads TGCAGTGCCCCTGGACAGAATGGAAACACCATATATTTT.

This clonotype occurred many times. V is TRBV20-1 and J is TRBJ2-5; TRBD2 matches 11 bases. Germline trimming cut 4 bases from V and 1 base from J; bases unmatched to any gene: 5. The germline gives CDR1 DFQATT, CDR2 SNEGSKA (reference sequence). This CDR3 is built from 15 residues. The CDR3 nucleotides are TGCAGTGCTATGCCGACTAGCGGGGCCCAAGAGACCCAGTACTTC. It translates to CSAMPTSGAQETQYF.

This clonotype was counted only a few times. The chain has TRBV20-1 and TRBJ2-1; D uncertain. Germline V gene sequence: CDR1 DFQATT, CDR2 SNEGSKA (reference sequence). The CDR3 totals 12 residues. Deletions cut 2 bases from V and 8 bases from J, with 10 bases between. The chain's CDR3 is CSARISRDEQFF. CDR3 coding DNA: TGCAGTGCTAGAATTAGCCGGGATGAGCAGTTCTTC.

In this sample, this clonotype turned up a few times. The chain carries TRBV4-3 and TRBJ1-2; 8 bases line up with TRBD1. V lost 2 bases, J lost 8 bases, and 7 bases stayed unmatched. Germline CDR1 reads LGHNA; CDR2 reads YSLEER. The CDR3 contains 14 residues. The CDR3 coding sequence is TGCGCCAGCAGCCAATCGGACAGGGCGCAGGGCTACACCTTC. Residues: CASSQSDRAQGYTF.

The chain recombines TRBV12-3 or TRBV12-4 with TRBJ2-3, with D perhaps matching TRBD1 or TRBD2 (5 bases each). V was shortened by 0 bases and J by 0 bases, with 10 bases between the two germline ends. The CDR3 totals 16 residues. This CDR3 is CASSLAGTRSTDTQYF. Here the CDR3 DNA reads TGTGCCAGCAGTTTAGCCGGGACCCGGAGCACAGATACGCAGTATTTT.

This clonotype was recorded many times. The chain employs TRBV20-1 and TRBJ2-5, with D possibly TRBD2 on 5 matching bases. This CDR3 is 15 amino acids long. Trimming left V 0 bases short and J 2 bases short, with 13 bases between. Germline CDR1 and CDR2: DFQATT and SNEGSKA (reference sequence). The CDR3 DNA follows: TGCAGTGCTAGAGAGCCAGCGGTGGGTCAAGAGACCCAGTACTTC. Translating it yields CSAREPAVGQETQYF.

The genes are TRBV20-1 and TRBJ1-5; no clear D gene. From germline, CDR1 is DFQATT and CDR2 SNEGSKA (reference sequence). The CDR3 runs to 15 residues. The V end lost 3 bases, the J end lost 0 bases, and 12 bases lay between the germline ends. The CDR3 nucleotides read TGCAGTGCTAGCCCGGCCGGTATTAGCAATCAGCCCCAGCATTTT. Its translation: CSASPAGISNQPQHF.

The sample holds a few counts of this clonotype. V is TRBV7-9 and J is TRBJ1-1, with TRBD1 matching 7 bases. CDR3 length: 15 amino acids. The germline V gene encodes CDR1 SEHNR and CDR2 FQNEAQ (reference sequence). V shed 5 bases, J shed 2 bases, and the junction held 8 bases outside the gene matches. The CDR3: CASSRQGNPNTEAFF. The CDR3 DNA reads TGTGCCAGCAGCCGACAGGGAAACCCTAACACTGAAGCTTTCTTT.

As DNA, the CDR3 is TGTGCCACCAGTGATTTGGGACAGCCGAGCACCGGGGAGCTGTTTTTT. It yields the protein CATSDLGQPSTGELFF. The V gene is TRBV24-1, the J gene TRBJ2-2; D might be TRBD1 (6 bases). Deletions cut 0 bases from V and 4 bases from J, with 11 bases between. The V gene's germline CDR1 is KGHDR and CDR2 SFDVKD. The CDR3 sequence is 16 residues long.

As concerns this clonotype: It may be a read error: a sequence one base away is much more abundant. The genes are TRBV5-5 and TRBJ2-5, with D possibly being TRBD2 (6 bases). This CDR3 region has 13 residues. With 0 bases removed from V and 9 bases from J, the gap between germline ends came to 12 bases. CDR1 and CDR2 from the germline V gene are SGHKS and YYEKEE (reference sequence). The CDR3 coding sequence is TGTGCCAGCAGCTTGGAAGAGTGGGAGGCCCAGTACTTC. Translated: CASSLEEWEAQYF.

This clonotype showed up many times. The chain employs TRBV29-1 and TRBJ2-3; 7 nucleotides agree with TRBD1. CDR3 size: 14 residues. Trimming took 7 bases from V and 0 from J; bases not matched to a gene: 7. Germline CDR1 and CDR2: SQVTM and ANQGSEA. The CDR3 nucleotides read TGCAGCGCTGGGACAGCAACTAGCACAGATACGCAGTATTTT. The encoded protein is CSAGTATSTDTQYF.

This clonotype turned up a few times. This chain uses TRBV7-2 with TRBJ2-7, with D possibly being TRBD1 (6 bases). Germline CDR1 SGHTA, CDR2 FQGNSA. Trimming removed 7 bases at V and 0 bases at J, with 13 bases between. The CDR3 length is 14 residues. CDR3 in amino acids: CASKPRDNSYEQYF. The CDR3 bases are TGTGCCAGCAAACCCAGGGACAACTCCTACGAGCAGTACTTC.

J is TRBJ1-5 and V is TRBV12-3 or TRBV12-4; tentative D call: TRBD1 (5 bases). This CDR3 has 17 residues. The V gene lost 1 base and the J gene lost 7 bases, with 20 bases spanning the gap. CDR3 sequence (DNA): TGTGCCAGCAGTTTAGGTGGGGGGAGGGATCGGTACCAGCCCCAGCATTTT. Translating gives CASSLGGGRDRYQPQHF.

This clonotype was seen many times. The chain carries TRBV5-1 and TRBJ1-4; D ambiguous. Trimming stripped 0 bases from V and 0 bases from J, with 12 bases between. CDR3 length: 17 residues. Germline assignment: CDR1 SGHRS and CDR2 YFSETQ. The CDR3 DNA reads TGCGCCAGCAGCTTGGCCACGGGCCCTGCAACTAATGAAAAACTGTTTTTT. This codes for CASSLATGPATNEKLFF.

The chain has TRBV7-2 and TRBJ1-1, with D possibly TRBD1 on 6 matching bases. CDR1 is SGHTA and CDR2 is FQGNSA in the germline V gene. V was pared by 2 bases and J by 0 bases, with 10 bases between. The CDR3 runs to 15 residues. The CDR3, as DNA: TGTGCCAGCAGCTTAAGGTACAGGGTGAACACTGAAGCTTTCTTT. Its translation is CASSLRYRVNTEAFF.

This clonotype was seen many times. The rearrangement uses TRBV9 and TRBJ2-1, with D uncertain. V shed 4 bases and J shed 7 bases, with 15 bases lying between them. The CDR3 is made up of 14 amino acids. Germline lookup yields CDR1 SGDLS and CDR2 YYNGEE. The CDR3 loop reads CASSPRYLPNEQFF. The CDR3 DNA is TGTGCCAGCAGCCCCCGCTACCTCCCAAATGAGCAGTTCTTC.

This clonotype came up once. J is TRBJ2-5 and V is TRBV11-3; 7 nucleotides agree with TRBD2. Germline assignment: CDR1 SGHNT and CDR2 YENEEA. The ends lost 5 bases at V and 7 bases at J; junction bases unmatched: 10. This CDR3 has 14 amino acids. CDR3: CASSAGVGDGTQYF. The DNA of the CDR3 is TGTGCCAGCAGCGCGGGGGTGGGTGACGGGACCCAGTACTTC.

This clonotype was seen at least ten times. V gene TRBV18 combines with J gene TRBJ2-3; 13 positions agree with TRBD2. Germline V gene data show CDR1 as KGHSH and CDR2 as LQKENI. This CDR3 has 16 amino acids. The V gene end was trimmed by 2 bases and the J gene end by 2 bases; junction bases not matched to a gene: 1. The CDR3 loop is CASSPGTSGNTDTQYF. In DNA form, the CDR3 reads TGTGCCAGCTCACCAGGGACTAGCGGGAACACAGATACGCAGTATTTT.

In its sample, this clonotype was seen many times. The V and J genes are TRBV7-2 and TRBJ1-5, with D tentatively TRBD1 (5 bases). Germline loops: CDR1 SGHTA, CDR2 FQGNSA. The CDR3 covers 13 residues. The V end lost 8 bases, the J end lost 3 bases, and 11 bases lay between the germline ends. The CDR3 spells CASGSGYNQPQHF. CDR3 DNA: TGTGCCAGCGGGTCAGGGTACAATCAGCCCCAGCATTTT.

This rearrangement joins TRBV15 to TRBJ2-5; 11 positions match TRBD1. Germline V gene lookup returns CDR1 LNHNV and CDR2 YYDKDF (reference sequence). This CDR3 spans 15 amino acids. V was clipped by 8 bases and J by 1 base; unmatched bases: 6. The CDR3 sequence is CATRPGTGGQETQYF. Here the CDR3 DNA reads TGTGCCACCCGCCCGGGGACAGGGGGCCAAGAGACCCAGTACTTC.

There are a few counts of this clonotype. V is TRBV19 and J is TRBJ2-2; D uncertain. Germline V gene sequence: CDR1 LNHDA, CDR2 SQIVND (reference sequence). This CDR3 is 13 amino acids long. With 6 bases removed from V and 6 bases from J, the gap between germline ends came to 11 bases. Here the CDR3 DNA reads TGTGCCAGTAGGCCAGGTTCACCCGGGGAGCTGTTTTTT. It translates to CASRPGSPGELFF.

V usage is TRBV6-5 and J usage is TRBJ1-1; tentatively, D is TRBD1 (5 bases). The CDR3 loop spans 15 amino acids. V was pared by 3 bases and J by 3 bases, with 14 bases between. From germline, CDR1 is MNHEY and CDR2 SVGAGI. CDR3 residues: CASSYVGLGDTEAFF. For the CDR3, the DNA is TGTGCCAGCAGTTATGTCGGTCTAGGGGACACTGAAGCTTTCTTT.

This clonotype was detected only a few times. The chain combines TRBV6-5 with TRBJ2-5; D possibly corresponds to TRBD1 (6 bases). V lost 5 bases and J lost 1, with 14 bases in between. The CDR3 covers 15 residues. The germline V gene encodes CDR1 MNHEY and CDR2 SVGAGI. CDR3 loop: CASSPPGHSQETQYF. CDR3 nucleotide sequence: TGTGCCAGCAGTCCGCCGGGACACTCCCAAGAGACCCAGTACTTC.